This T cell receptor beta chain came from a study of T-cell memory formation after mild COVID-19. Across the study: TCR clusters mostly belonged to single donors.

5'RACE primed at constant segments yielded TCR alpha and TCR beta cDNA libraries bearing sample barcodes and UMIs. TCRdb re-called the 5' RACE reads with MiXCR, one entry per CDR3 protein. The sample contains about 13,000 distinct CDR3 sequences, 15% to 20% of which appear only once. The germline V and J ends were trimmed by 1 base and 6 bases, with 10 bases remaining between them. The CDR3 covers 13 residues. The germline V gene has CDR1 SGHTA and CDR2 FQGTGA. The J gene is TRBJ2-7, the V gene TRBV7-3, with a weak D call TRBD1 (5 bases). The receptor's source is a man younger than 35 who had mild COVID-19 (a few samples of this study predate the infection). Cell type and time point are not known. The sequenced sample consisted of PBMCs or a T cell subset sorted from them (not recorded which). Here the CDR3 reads CASSLNHRSEQYV. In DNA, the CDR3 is TGTGCCAGCAGCTTAAATCACAGGTCCGAGCAGTACGTC.